Below are 32 T cell receptor beta chains sequenced from a single sample in a study of cytomegalovirus exposure and HLA in healthy donors. PCR was performed using 60 Vbeta and 13 Jbeta primers. Libraries were prepared by immunoSEQ multiplex PCR; TCRdb keeps only in-frame clonotypes and omits some of them. The sample yields about 120,000 clones, 70% to 85% seen once. Sequences were obtained from PBMCs. These TCRs come from a middle-aged man in good health and CMV-seropositive.

With respect to this clone: The junction does not match germline at one end; this may be a read error. This sequence joins TRBV29-1 and TRBJ2-7, with D hard to call. The CDR3 covers 13 residues. Per the germline V gene, CDR1 is SQVTM and CDR2 is ANQGSEA. CDR3 sequence: CSFEAAASYEQYF. In nucleotides, the CDR3 is TGCAGCTTTGAGGCGGCCGCCTCCTACGAGCAGTACTTC.

In DNA form, the CDR3 reads TGTGCCAGCAGCTTAGGCTCCAGTTCTGGGGCCAACGTCCTGACTTTC. Translated, it gives CASSLGSSSGANVLTF. The rearrangement joins TRBV7-3 to TRBJ2-6; D is unresolved. Germline lookup yields CDR1 SGHTA and CDR2 FQGTGA. V lost 2 bases, J lost 1 base, and 9 bases lay in between. CDR3 length: 16 amino acids.

This chain connects TRBV27 to TRBJ2-5, with a weak D call TRBD1 (6 bases). V lost 10 bases, J lost 2 bases, and 14 bases lay in between. The CDR3 is made up of 13 amino acids. The germline V gene has CDR1 MNHEY and CDR2 SMNVEV (reference sequence). CDR3 sequence (DNA): TGTGCCACAGGACAGCATTTACAAGAGACCCAGTACTTC. Translated, it gives CATGQHLQETQYF.

V and J are TRBV6-5 and TRBJ2-7; D is possibly TRBD1 (6 bases). V lost 6 bases, J lost 5 bases, and 14 bases lay in between. This CDR3 is 13 amino acids long. Germline V lookup: CDR1 MNHEY, CDR2 SVGAGI. CDR3 sequence reads: CASRPQGLHEQYF. The CDR3 DNA sequence: TGTGCCAGCAGGCCACAGGGTTTACACGAGCAGTACTTC.

CDR3 bases: TGTGCCAGCGGAAGTGGGAGGCAAGAGACCCAGTACTTC. It codes for CASGSGRQETQYF. V is TRBV11-2 and J is TRBJ2-5; D may be TRBD2 (6 bases). The CDR3 is 13 amino acids. Germline V gene lookup returns CDR1 SGHAT and CDR2 FQNNGV. V was cut by 8 bases and J by 2 bases, with 12 bases left in between.

The V call is TRBV15, the J call TRBJ1-2, with 10 bases that match TRBD1. Trimming took 6 bases from V and 5 from J; bases not matched to a gene: 6. Germline values: CDR1 LNHNV, CDR2 YYDKDF (reference sequence). This CDR3 is built from 14 residues. The CDR3, as DNA: TGTGCCACCAGGATCGGACAGGGGGGGTATGGCTACACCTTC. This encodes CATRIGQGGYGYTF.

This clone was recorded a few times. The genes are TRBV7-8 and TRBJ2-5; 9 bases agree with TRBD2. J was trimmed by 6 bases and V by 1 base; bases with no gene match: 9. Germline V gene lookup returns CDR1 SGHVS and CDR2 FQNEAQ. This CDR3 has 16 residues. CDR3 sequence: CASSLDAGGRRKTQYF. As DNA, the CDR3 is TGTGCCAGCAGCTTAGACGCGGGGGGGCGTAGGAAGACCCAGTACTTC.

J is TRBJ2-7 and V is TRBV5-4; the match to TRBD1 covers 8 bases. This CDR3 has 14 residues. Trimming removed 7 bases from V and 6 bases from J; junction bases left unmatched: 12. Per the germline V gene, CDR1 is SGHNT and CDR2 is YYREEE (reference sequence). The CDR3 region is CASHRQGKYSEQYF. The CDR3 DNA reads as TGTGCCAGCCACAGACAGGGGAAGTATAGCGAGCAGTACTTC.

A few counts support this clone. The chain is built from TRBV4-1 and TRBJ2-7, with TRBD1 matching 7 bases. With V trimmed by 4 bases and J by 3 bases, 12 bases remained unmatched. The CDR3 is 16 amino acids. Germline lookup yields CDR1 MGHRA and CDR2 YSYEKL. CDR3 in amino acids: CASSLIGTALIYEQYF. The CDR3, as DNA: TGCGCCAGCAGCCTAATAGGGACAGCCTTAATCTACGAGCAGTACTTC.

The chain has TRBV4-3 and TRBJ1-1; D is undetermined. Trimming cost V 2 bases and J 1 base, with 8 bases left between them. The CDR3 loop spans 14 amino acids. Germline V gene data show CDR1 as LGHNA and CDR2 as YSLEER. CDR3 sequence: CASSQSPGNTEAFF. In DNA, the CDR3 is TGCGCCAGCAGCCAATCCCCGGGGAACACTGAAGCTTTCTTT.

The chain is built from TRBV5-1 and TRBJ1-1; D gene ambiguous. V was cut by 4 bases and J by 0 bases, with 10 bases left in between. CDR1 and CDR2 (germline): SGHRS, YFSETQ. CDR3 size: 14 residues. This chain's CDR3 is CASSREAMNTEAFF. CDR3 bases: TGCGCCAGCAGCCGGGAGGCAATGAACACTGAAGCTTTCTTT.

V is TRBV6-1 and J is TRBJ1-1, with 7 bases that match TRBD1. CDR1 and CDR2 (germline): MNHNS, SASEGT. The CDR3 has 13 residues. The V segment lost 2 bases and the J segment 12 bases; nucleotides outside the gene matches: 9. The CDR3 DNA reads TGTGCCAGCAGTGAAAGGGGCTGGACAGGAACTTTCTTT. Protein: CASSERGWTGTFF.

The gene calls are TRBV2 and TRBJ1-1; 10 nucleotides align to TRBD1. Germline CDR1 SNHLY, CDR2 FYNNEI. Losses at the gene ends were 2 bases for V and 4 bases for J; bases not matched to a gene: 4. CDR3 length: 15 amino acids. CDR3 protein: CASSERGTGVTEAFF. For the CDR3, the DNA is TGTGCCAGCAGTGAACGGGGGACAGGGGTCACTGAAGCTTTCTTT.

As for this clone: Mismatch with germline at one junction end may stem from a read error. The V call is TRBV6-4, the J call TRBJ2-4, with 9 bases identical to TRBD1. The germline gives CDR1 MRHNA, CDR2 SNTAGT. This CDR3 contains 16 residues. The CDR3 DNA follows: TGTGCCAGCAGTGGTGGACAGGGGTTAGCCAAAAACAGTCAGTACTTC. The encoded protein is CASSGGQGLAKNSQYF.

This sequence joins TRBV2 and TRBJ2-7; 7 bases align to TRBD1. V shed 11 bases, J shed 4 bases, and the junction held 11 bases outside the gene matches. In germline, CDR1 is SNHLY, CDR2 FYNNEI. The CDR3 length is 13 residues. The CDR3 here is CAGQGDLAYEQYF. The CDR3 DNA reads as TGTGCCGGGCAGGGGGATTTGGCGTACGAGCAGTACTTC.

The chain links TRBV7-2 to TRBJ2-1; a weak D match, TRBD1 (6 bases). Trimming removed 4 bases from V and 5 bases from J, with 12 bases in between. The V gene's germline CDR1 is SGHTA and CDR2 FQGNSA. CDR3 size: 14 residues. The CDR3 nucleotides are TGTGCCAGCAGCTACCGGGACAATAACAATGAGCAGTTCTTC. Translation: CASSYRDNNNEQFF. Looking up the rest from reference TRBV7-2 and TRBJ2-1 gives the full variable domain: GAGVSQSPSNKVTEKGKDVELRCDPISGHTALYWYRQSLGQGLEFLIYFQGNSAPDKSGLPSDRFSAERTGGSVSTLTIQRTQQEDSAVYLCASSYRDNNNEQFFGPGTRLTVL.

The gene calls are TRBV7-8 and TRBJ1-6; 8 bases map to TRBD1. The CDR3 runs to 15 residues. V lost 5 bases to trimming and J lost 9 bases; unmatched junction nucleotides: 9. Germline V CDR1 and CDR2: SGHVS, FQNEAQ. The CDR3 loop reads CASSPPDRVSSPLHF. In nucleotides, the CDR3 is TGTGCCAGCAGCCCGCCGGACAGGGTTTCTTCACCCCTCCACTTT.

V gene TRBV6-5 combines with J gene TRBJ1-6; the D is unclear. There are 13 residues in the CDR3. The germline gives CDR1 MNHEY, CDR2 SVGAGI. V dropped 7 bases and J dropped 4 bases, with 8 bases sitting between them. The CDR3 coding sequence is TGTGCCAGCAAATACAGATATAATTCACCCCTCCACTTT. Protein: CASKYRYNSPLHF.

The V and J genes are TRBV5-1 and TRBJ2-5; 8 positions agree with TRBD1. J was trimmed by 5 bases and V by 3 bases; bases with no gene match: 12. Germline V CDR1 and CDR2: SGHRS, YFSETQ. This CDR3 contains 16 residues. This chain's CDR3 is CASSSTQGAQGETQYF. The DNA for the CDR3 is TGCGCCAGCAGCTCTACCCAGGGGGCGCAGGGGGAGACCCAGTACTTC.

The chain carries TRBV5-6 and TRBJ2-4; 7 bases align to TRBD2. Trimming at V came to 5 bases and at J to 6 bases, leaving 14 bases not matched to a gene. This CDR3 has 16 amino acids. From germline, CDR1 is SGHDT and CDR2 YYEEEE. CDR3 protein: CASRLTAQGRGNIQYF. Written as DNA, the CDR3 is TGTGCCAGCAGATTAACCGCACAAGGGAGGGGAAACATTCAGTACTTC.

V gene TRBV11-2 combines with J gene TRBJ1-1; a possible D gene is TRBD1 (5 bases). Germline V gene data show CDR1 as SGHAT and CDR2 as FQNNGV. There are 14 residues in the CDR3. V lost 1 base and J lost 1, with 7 bases in between. The CDR3 sequence: CASSLAGGNTEAFF. CDR3 in DNA: TGTGCCAGCAGCTTAGCCGGGGGGAACACTGAAGCTTTCTTT.

This clone was counted a single time. One junction end does not reproduce the germline sequence, and a read error may be involved. The chain has TRBV19 and TRBJ1-1, with D possibly matching TRBD1 (5 bases). This CDR3 is 15 amino acids long. Germline assignment: CDR1 LNHDA and CDR2 SQIVND (reference sequence). Here the CDR3 DNA reads TGTGTCAGTAGTTCCGGAGCGGGGCCGAACACTGAAGCTTTCTTT. As protein: CVSSSGAGPNTEAFF.

The chain couples TRBV4-1 to TRBJ2-7; 7 nucleotides align to TRBD1. The CDR3 has 14 residues. Looked up from germline, CDR1 is MGHRA and CDR2 is YSYEKL. With V trimmed by 1 base and J by 3 bases, 3 bases remained unmatched. DNA for the CDR3: TGCGCCAGCAGCCAAGTGGACAGGATCTACGAGCAGTACTTC. Translation: CASSQVDRIYEQYF.

With regard to this clone: Here the CDR3 omits its conserved ending phenylalanine or tryptophan, so a read error is the likely source. V and J are TRBV13 and TRBJ2-3; TRBD2 agrees at 13 bases. CDR3 size: 16 residues. CDR1 PRHDT and CDR2 FYEKMQ come from the germline V gene (reference sequence). The V segment lost 5 bases and the J segment 2 bases; nucleotides outside the gene matches: 4. DNA of the CDR3: TGTGCCAGCAGCCCGGGACTAGCGGGACCCACAGATACGCAGTATTCT. Amino acids: CASSPGLAGPTDTQYS.

This clone was seen only a few times. The same CDR3 also results from other DNA sequences found in this sample. J is TRBJ2-7 and V is TRBV28, with 13 bases matching TRBD2. Germline V gives CDR1 MDHEN, CDR2 SYDVKM. This CDR3 region has 14 residues. With 6 bases clipped from V and 5 bases from J, the junction kept 4 bases outside the gene matches. The CDR3 here is CASSGLAGVNEQYF. The CDR3 nucleotides read TGTGCCAGCAGCGGACTAGCGGGGGTCAACGAGCAGTACTTC.

The chain employs TRBV7-2 and TRBJ1-2; D may be TRBD1 (6 bases). The ends were cut back, 1 base at V and 7 bases at J, with 16 bases in the middle. The CDR3 contains 15 residues. The V gene's germline CDR1 is SGHTA and CDR2 FQGNSA. The CDR3 bases are TGTGCCAGCAGCTTAGTACAGGGTCTTTTAGGTGGCTACACCTTC. Translating it yields CASSLVQGLLGGYTF.

The rearrangement uses TRBV6-1 and TRBJ2-1; TRBD2 matches at 11 bases. The germline V gene has CDR1 MNHNS and CDR2 SASEGT. Germline trimming cut 6 bases from V and 2 bases from J; bases unmatched to any gene: 3. This CDR3 is 15 amino acids long. The CDR3 region is CASRIAGGPYNEQFF. For the CDR3, the DNA is TGTGCCAGCAGAATAGCGGGGGGGCCCTACAATGAGCAGTTCTTC.

This clone showed up many times. The genes are TRBV18 and TRBJ1-3; D remains unclear. CDR1 and CDR2 (germline): KGHSH, LQKENI. This CDR3 is 13 amino acids long. The V gene lost 4 bases and the J gene lost 2 bases, with 6 bases spanning the gap. The CDR3 DNA is TGTGCCAGCTCACTCCTTCCTGGAAACACCATATATTTT. The encoded protein is CASSLLPGNTIYF.

The chain has TRBV7-9 and TRBJ1-2; unclear D gene. This CDR3 contains 12 residues. The V and J ends lost 0 bases and 5 bases respectively, with 4 bases between them. The germline V gene encodes CDR1 SEHNR and CDR2 FQNEAQ (reference sequence). The CDR3 region has the DNA TGTGCCAGCAGCTTAGCCAGTTATGGCTACACCTTC. The encoded protein is CASSLASYGYTF.

This clone has a single count. The V call is TRBV13, the J call TRBJ2-7, with 9 nucleotides matching TRBD2. The germline CDR1 and CDR2 sequences are PRHDT and FYEKMQ (reference sequence). The CDR3 runs to 12 residues. Trimming took 8 bases from V and 6 from J; bases not matched to a gene: 5. The CDR3 sequence is CASALAGREQYF. The CDR3 DNA follows: TGTGCCAGCGCGCTAGCGGGGCGCGAGCAGTACTTC.

The rearrangement joins TRBV7-2 to TRBJ1-3; D is ambiguous. V lost 5 bases and J 1 base, leaving 9 bases between the germline ends. This CDR3 spans 14 amino acids. The V gene's germline CDR1 is SGHTA and CDR2 FQGNSA. CDR3 bases: TGTGCCAGCAGCCCAAGCGATTCTGGAAACACCATATATTTT. Translated: CASSPSDSGNTIYF.

This clone was seen more than once but under ten times. CDR3 DNA sequence: TGTGCCAGTAGTCCCCGGTTAGAGGGAAACACTGAAGCTTTCTTT. It is translated as CASSPRLEGNTEAFF. The chain couples TRBV19 to TRBJ1-1; D call uncertain. Looked up from germline, CDR1 is LNHDA and CDR2 is SQIVND (reference sequence). The germline V and J ends were trimmed by 5 bases and 2 bases, with 15 bases remaining between them. The length of the CDR3 is 15 residues.